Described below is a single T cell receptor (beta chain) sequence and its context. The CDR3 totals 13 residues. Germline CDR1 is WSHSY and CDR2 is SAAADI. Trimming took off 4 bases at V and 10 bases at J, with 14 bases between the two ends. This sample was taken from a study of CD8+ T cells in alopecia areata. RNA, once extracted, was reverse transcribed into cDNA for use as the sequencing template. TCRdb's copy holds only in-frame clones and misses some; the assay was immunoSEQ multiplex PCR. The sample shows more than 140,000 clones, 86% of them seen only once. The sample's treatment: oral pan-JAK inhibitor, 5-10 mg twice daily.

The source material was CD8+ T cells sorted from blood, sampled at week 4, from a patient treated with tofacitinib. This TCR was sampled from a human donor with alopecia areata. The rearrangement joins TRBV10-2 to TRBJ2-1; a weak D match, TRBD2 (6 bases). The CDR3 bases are TGCGCCAGCAGTGGGGGTTCGGGGGTCGAGCAGTTCTTC. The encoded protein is CASSGGSGVEQFF.